This T cell receptor (beta chain) was observed in a study of blood T cell repertoires in COVID-19. This clone has only a few counts. This same CDR3 is encoded by further DNA sequences in the sample. Grouping used clinical history reported by participants in a survey and questionnaire. Two negative PCRs, clearance, or symptom resolution characterized the recovered Cohort 3 donors. CDR1 is SGDLS, CDR2 YYNGEE, per germline. CDR3 length: 13 residues. V was pared by 2 bases and J by 5 bases, with 0 bases of the junction left unmatched. Measured with immunoSEQ multiplex PCR; TCRdb has only the in-frame clones, and not every one. This table has about 210,000 clones, 80% to 90% appearing once.

Sequenced material: PBMCs or T cells enriched from blood (not recorded which). The rearrangement joins TRBV9 to TRBJ2-5; 10 nucleotides agree with TRBD2. This sequence was found in a middle-aged man who had recovered from COVID-19. The chain's CDR3 is CASSVTSGETQYF. CDR3 sequence (DNA): TGTGCCAGCAGCGTGACTAGCGGGGAGACCCAGTACTTC.